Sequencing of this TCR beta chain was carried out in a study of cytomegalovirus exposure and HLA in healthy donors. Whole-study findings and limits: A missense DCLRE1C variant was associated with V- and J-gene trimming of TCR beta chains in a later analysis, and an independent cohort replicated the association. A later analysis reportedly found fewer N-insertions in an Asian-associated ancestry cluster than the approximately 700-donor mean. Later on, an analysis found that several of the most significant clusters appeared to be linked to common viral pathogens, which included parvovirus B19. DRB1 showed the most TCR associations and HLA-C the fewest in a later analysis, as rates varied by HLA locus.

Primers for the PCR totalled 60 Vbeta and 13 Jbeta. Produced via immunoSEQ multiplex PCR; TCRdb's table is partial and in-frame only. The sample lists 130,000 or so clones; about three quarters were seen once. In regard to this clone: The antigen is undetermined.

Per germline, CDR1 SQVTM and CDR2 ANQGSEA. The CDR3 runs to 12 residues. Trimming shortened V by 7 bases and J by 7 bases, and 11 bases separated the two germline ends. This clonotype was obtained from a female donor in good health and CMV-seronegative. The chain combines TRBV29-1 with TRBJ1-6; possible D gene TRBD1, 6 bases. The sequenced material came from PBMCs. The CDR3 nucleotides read TGCAGCGCAGGGGACATAAATTCACCCCTCCACTTT. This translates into CSAGDINSPLHF.